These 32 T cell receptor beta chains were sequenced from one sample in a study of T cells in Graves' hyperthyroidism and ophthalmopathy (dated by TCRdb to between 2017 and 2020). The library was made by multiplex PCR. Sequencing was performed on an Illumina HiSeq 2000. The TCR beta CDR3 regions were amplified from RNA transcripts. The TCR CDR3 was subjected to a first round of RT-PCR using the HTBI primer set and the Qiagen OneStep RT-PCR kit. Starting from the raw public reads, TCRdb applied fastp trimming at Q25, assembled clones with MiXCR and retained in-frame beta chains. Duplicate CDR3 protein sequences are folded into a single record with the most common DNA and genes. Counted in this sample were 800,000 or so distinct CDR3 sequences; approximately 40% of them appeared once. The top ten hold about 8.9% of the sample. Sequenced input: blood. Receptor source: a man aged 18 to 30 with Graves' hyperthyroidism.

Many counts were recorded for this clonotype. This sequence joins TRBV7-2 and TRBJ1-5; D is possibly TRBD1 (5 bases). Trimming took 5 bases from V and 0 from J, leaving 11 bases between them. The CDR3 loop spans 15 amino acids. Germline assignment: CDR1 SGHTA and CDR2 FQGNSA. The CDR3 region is CASSHRTDSNQPQHF. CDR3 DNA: TGTGCCAGCAGCCACAGGACCGATAGCAATCAGCCCCAGCATTTT.

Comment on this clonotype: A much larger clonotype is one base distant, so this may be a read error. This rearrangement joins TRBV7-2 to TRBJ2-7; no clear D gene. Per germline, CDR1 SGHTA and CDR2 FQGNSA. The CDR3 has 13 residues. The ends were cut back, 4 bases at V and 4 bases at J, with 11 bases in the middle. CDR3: CASSSWANYEQYF. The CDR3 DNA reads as TGTGCCAGCAGCTCGTGGGCCAATTACGAGCAGTACTTC.

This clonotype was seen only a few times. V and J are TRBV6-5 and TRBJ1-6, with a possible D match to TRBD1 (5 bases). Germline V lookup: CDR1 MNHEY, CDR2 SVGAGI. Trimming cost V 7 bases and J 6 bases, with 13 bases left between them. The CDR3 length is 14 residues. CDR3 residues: CASNPGRINSPLHF. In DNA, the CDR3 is TGTGCCAGCAACCCGGGACGCATTAATTCACCCCTCCACTTT.

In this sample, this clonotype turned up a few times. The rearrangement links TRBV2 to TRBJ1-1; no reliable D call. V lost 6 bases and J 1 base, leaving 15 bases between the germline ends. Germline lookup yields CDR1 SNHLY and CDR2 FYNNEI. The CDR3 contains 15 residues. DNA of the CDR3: TGTGCCAGCAGGGAACTAGGGAAGAAGAACACTGAAGCTTTCTTT. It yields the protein CASRELGKKNTEAFF.

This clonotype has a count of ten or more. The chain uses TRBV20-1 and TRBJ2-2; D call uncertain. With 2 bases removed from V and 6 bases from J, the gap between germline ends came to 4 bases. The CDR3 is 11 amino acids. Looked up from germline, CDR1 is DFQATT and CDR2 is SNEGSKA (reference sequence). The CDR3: CSARWAGELFF. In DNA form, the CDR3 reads TGCAGTGCTAGATGGGCCGGGGAGCTGTTTTTT.

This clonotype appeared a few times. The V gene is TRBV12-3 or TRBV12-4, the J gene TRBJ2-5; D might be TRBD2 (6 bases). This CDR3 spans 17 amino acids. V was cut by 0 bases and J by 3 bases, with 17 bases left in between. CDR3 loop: CASSLAPGGREEETQYF. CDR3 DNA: TGTGCCAGCAGTTTAGCGCCCGGGGGACGGGAAGAAGAGACCCAGTACTTC.

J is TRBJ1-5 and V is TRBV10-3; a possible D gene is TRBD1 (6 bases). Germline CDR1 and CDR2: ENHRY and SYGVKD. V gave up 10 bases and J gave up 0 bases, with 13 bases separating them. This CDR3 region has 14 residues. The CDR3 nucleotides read TGTGCCACCGGGACACCAGATAGCAATCAGCCCCAGCATTTT. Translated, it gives CATGTPDSNQPQHF.

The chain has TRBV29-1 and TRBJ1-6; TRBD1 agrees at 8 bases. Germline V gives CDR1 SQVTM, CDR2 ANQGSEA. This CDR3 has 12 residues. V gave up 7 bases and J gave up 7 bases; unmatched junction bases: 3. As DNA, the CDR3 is TGCAGCGCTCAGGGGGCCAATTCACCCCTCCACTTT. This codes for CSAQGANSPLHF. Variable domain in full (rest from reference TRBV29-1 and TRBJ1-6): SAVISQKPSRDICQRGTSLTIQCQVDSQVTMMFWYRQQPGQSLTLIATANQGSEATYESGFVIDKFPISRPNLTFSTLTVSNMSPEDSSIYLCSAQGANSPLHFGNGTRLTVT.

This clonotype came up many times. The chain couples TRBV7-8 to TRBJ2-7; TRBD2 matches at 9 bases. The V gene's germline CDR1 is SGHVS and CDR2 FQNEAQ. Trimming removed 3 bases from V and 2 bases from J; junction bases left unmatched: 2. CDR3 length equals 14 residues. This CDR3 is CASSFAGGTYEQYF. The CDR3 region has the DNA TGTGCCAGCAGCTTTGCGGGGGGGACCTACGAGCAGTACTTC.

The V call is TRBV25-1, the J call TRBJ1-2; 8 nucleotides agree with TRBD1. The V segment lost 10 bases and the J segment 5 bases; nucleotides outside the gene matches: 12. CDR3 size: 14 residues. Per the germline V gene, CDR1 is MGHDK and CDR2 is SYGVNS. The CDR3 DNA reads TGTGCCACCGACGGACAGGGAGGGGGTTATGGCTACACCTTC. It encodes CATDGQGGGYGYTF.

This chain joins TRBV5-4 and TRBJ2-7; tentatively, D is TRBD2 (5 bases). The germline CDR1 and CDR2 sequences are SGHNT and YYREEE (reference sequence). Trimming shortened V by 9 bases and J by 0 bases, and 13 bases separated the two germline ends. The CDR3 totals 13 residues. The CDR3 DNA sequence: TGTGCCACTCGAGGGTCCCCCTCCTACGAGCAGTACTTC. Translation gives CATRGSPSYEQYF.

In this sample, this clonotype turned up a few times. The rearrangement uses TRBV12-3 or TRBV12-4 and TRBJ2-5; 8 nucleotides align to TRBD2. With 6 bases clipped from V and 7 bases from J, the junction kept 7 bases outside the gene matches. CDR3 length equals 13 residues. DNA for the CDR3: TGTGCCAGCAGCCCGGGGGGGTTGGGGACCCAGTACTTC. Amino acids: CASSPGGLGTQYF.

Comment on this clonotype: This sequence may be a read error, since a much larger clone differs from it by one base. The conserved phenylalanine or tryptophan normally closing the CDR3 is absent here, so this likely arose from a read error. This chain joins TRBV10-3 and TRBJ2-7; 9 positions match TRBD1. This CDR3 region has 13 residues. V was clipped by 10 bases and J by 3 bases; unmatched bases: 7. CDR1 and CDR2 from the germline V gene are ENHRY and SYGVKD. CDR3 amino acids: CATSGTGSYEQYI. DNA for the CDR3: TGTGCCACTTCCGGGACAGGGAGCTACGAGCAGTACATC.

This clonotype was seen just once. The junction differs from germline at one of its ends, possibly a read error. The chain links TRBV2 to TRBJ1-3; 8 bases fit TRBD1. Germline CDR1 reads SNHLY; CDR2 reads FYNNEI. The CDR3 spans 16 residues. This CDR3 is CASSGPGGLSGNAIYF. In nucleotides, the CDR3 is TGTGCCAGCAGTGGGCCAGGGGGCCTCTCTGGAAACGCCATATATTTT.

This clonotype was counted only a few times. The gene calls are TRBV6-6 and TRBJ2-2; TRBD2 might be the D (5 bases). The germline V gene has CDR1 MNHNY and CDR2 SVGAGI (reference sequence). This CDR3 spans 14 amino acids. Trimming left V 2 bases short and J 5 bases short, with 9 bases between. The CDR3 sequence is CASSYGPGTGELFF. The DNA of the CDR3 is TGTGCCAGCAGTTACGGCCCGGGAACCGGGGAGCTGTTTTTT.

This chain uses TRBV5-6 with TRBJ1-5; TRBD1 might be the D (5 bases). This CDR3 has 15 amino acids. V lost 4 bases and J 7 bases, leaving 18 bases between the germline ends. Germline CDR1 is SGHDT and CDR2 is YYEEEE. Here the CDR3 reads CASSVTTGQGQPQHF. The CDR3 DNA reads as TGTGCCAGCAGCGTTACCACCGGACAAGGGCAGCCCCAGCATTTT.

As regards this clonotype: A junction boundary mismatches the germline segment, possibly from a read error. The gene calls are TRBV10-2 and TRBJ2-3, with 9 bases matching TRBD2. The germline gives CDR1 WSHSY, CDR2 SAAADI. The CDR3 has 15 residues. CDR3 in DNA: TGTGCCAGCAGCTCGACTAGCGGCAGCACAGATACGCAGTATTTT. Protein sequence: CASSSTSGSTDTQYF.

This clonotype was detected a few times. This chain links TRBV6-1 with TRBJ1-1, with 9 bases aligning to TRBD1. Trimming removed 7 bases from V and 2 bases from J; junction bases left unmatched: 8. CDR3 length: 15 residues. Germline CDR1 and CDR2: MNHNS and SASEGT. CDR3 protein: CASKGQGVFNTEAFF. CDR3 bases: TGTGCCAGCAAGGGACAGGGCGTGTTCAACACTGAAGCTTTCTTT.

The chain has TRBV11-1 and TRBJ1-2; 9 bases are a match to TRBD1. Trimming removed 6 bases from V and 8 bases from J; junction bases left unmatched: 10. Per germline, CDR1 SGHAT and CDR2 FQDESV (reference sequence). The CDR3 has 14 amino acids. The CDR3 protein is CASRIRGQGYGYTF. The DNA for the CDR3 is TGTGCCAGCAGGATCAGGGGACAGGGCTACGGCTACACCTTC.

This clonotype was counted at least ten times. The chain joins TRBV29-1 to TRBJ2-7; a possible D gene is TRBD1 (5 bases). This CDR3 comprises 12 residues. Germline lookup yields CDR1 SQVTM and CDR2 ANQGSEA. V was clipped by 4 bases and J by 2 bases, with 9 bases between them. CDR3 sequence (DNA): TGCAGCGTTGTAGACAGCACCTACGAGCAGTACTTC. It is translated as CSVVDSTYEQYF.

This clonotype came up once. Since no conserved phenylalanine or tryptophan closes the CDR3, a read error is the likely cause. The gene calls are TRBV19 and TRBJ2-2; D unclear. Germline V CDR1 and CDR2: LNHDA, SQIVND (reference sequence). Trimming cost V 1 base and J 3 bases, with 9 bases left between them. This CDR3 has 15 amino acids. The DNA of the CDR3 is TGTGCCAGTAGTATAGCGAACCCATACACCGGGGAGCTGTTTCTT. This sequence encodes CASSIANPYTGELFL.

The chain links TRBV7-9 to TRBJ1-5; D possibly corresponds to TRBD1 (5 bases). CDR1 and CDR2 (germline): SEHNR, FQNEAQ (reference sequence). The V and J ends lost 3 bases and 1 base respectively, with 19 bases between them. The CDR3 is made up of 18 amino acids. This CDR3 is CASSLGGDGRKSNQPQHF. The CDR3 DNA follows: TGTGCCAGCAGCTTGGGGGGAGACGGTAGGAAGAGCAATCAGCCCCAGCATTTT.

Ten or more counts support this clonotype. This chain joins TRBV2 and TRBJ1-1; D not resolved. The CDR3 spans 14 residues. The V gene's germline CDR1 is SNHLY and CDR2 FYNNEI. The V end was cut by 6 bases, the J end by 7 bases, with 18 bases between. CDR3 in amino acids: CASRDDTGRFEAFF. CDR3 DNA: TGTGCCAGCAGAGATGACACCGGAAGGTTTGAAGCTTTCTTT.

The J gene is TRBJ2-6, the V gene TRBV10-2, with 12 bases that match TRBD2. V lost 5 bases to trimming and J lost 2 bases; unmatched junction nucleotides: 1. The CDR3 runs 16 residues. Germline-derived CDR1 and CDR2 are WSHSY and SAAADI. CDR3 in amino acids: CASSRLAGAGANVLTF. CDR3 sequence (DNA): TGCGCCAGCAGTCGACTAGCGGGGGCTGGGGCCAACGTCCTGACTTTC.

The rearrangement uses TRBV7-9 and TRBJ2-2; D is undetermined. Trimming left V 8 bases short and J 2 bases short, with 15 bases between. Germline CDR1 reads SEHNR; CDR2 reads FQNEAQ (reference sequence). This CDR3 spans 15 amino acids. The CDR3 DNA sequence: TGTGCCAGCGCCACTCCCCCTACAAACACCGGGGAGCTGTTTTTT. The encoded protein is CASATPPTNTGELFF.

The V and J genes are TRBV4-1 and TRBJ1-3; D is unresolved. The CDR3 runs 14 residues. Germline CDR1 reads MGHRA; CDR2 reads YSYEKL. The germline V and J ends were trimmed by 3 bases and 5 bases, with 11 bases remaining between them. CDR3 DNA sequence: TGCGCCAGCAGCCAGAGGATCCTTAGAAACACCATATATTTT. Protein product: CASSQRILRNTIYF.

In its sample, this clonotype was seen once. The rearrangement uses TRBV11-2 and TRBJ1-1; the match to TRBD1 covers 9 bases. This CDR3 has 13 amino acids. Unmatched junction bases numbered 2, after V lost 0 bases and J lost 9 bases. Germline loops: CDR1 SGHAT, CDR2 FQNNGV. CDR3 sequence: CASSLDGTGKAFF. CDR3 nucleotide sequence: TGTGCCAGCAGCTTAGATGGGACAGGGAAAGCTTTCTTT.

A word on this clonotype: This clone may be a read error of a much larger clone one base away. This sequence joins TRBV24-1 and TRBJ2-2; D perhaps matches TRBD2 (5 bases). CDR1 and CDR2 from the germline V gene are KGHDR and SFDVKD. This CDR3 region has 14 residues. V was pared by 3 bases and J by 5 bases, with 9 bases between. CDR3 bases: TGTGCCACCAGTGATAGGACTCAAACCGGGGAGCTGTTTTTT. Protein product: CATSDRTQTGELFF.

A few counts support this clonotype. The CDR3 loop reads CASGLGREQYF. DNA for the CDR3: TGTGCTAGTGGTTTAGGACGGGAGCAGTACTTC. The chain combines TRBV12-5 with TRBJ2-7; D not certain. Per the germline V gene, CDR1 is LGHNT and CDR2 is FRNRAP. The CDR3 is 11 amino acids. Trimming stripped 3 bases from V and 7 bases from J, with 7 bases between.

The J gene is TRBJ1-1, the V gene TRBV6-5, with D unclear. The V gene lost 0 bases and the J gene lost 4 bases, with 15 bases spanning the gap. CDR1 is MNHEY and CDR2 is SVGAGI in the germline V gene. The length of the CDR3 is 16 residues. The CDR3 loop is CASSYSSRLGSTEAFF. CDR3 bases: TGTGCCAGCAGTTACTCATCGCGCTTAGGGAGCACTGAAGCTTTCTTT.

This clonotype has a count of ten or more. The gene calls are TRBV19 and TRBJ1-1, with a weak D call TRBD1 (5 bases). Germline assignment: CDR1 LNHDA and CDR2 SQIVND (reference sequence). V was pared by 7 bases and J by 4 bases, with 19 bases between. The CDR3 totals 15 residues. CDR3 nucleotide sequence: TGTGCCAGTACCTTGGGGATGCAGGGTCGCACTGAAGCTTTCTTT. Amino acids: CASTLGMQGRTEAFF.

The CDR3 nucleotides read TGTGCCAGCAGCCAAGACGGAGGACACATGGTTAAACTGTTTTTT. Translated: CASSQDGGHMVKLFF. The chain is built from TRBV9 and TRBJ1-4; TRBD1 might be the D (5 bases). This CDR3 region has 15 residues. Germline assignment: CDR1 SGDLS and CDR2 YYNGEE. Trimming stripped 4 bases from V and 11 bases from J, with 21 bases between.